This TCR beta chain was recovered during a study of cytomegalovirus exposure and HLA in healthy donors. As for the study in general: Of some 410 genotyped donors, 81% grouped in the Caucasian-associated ancestry cluster. Study-level results: Common viral pathogens seemed, in a later analysis, to connect with several of the most significant clusters. Most sequenced TCRs were rare (though some public TCRs occurred in many donors).

Vbeta (60) and Jbeta (13) primers were used in the PCR. The authors' processing: Among the unique TCR beta chains that a later analysis counted, around 72 million in all, about 11 million were shared. Here immunoSEQ multiplex PCR was the method, and the copy in TCRdb shows in-frame clones only, minus some. For V, J and clone size, that table is used; D and trimming come from the DNA. This table holds about 210,000 clones, 75% to 80% found once. As concerns this clone: Antigen: not known.

The CDR3 is 12 amino acids. V was trimmed by 8 bases and J by 0 bases, leaving 7 bases between them. Germline V lookup: CDR1 MNHEY, CDR2 SMNVEV (reference sequence). The TCR sequence derives from a male donor in good health and CMV-seronegative. The sequenced material came from PBMCs. V gene TRBV27 combines with J gene TRBJ1-1; D unclear. CDR3 sequence (DNA): TGTGCCAGCGGAACAGTGAACACTGAAGCTTTCTTT. Amino acids: CASGTVNTEAFF.